Listed below are T cell receptor beta chains from one sample, sequenced in a study of blood T cells in healthy people across ages. TCRdb reprocessed the 5' RACE reads with MiXCR, giving one entry per CDR3 protein. The table records 1,500,000 or so distinct CDR3 sequences, 40% to 45% of them present only once. The sample was blood. The receptors were gathered from a young woman in good health. Both conserved end residues are part of each CDR3. A D gene is named only where the DNA matches it firmly. Only some rows state a clone size, as once, few, many or a class for expanded clones.

d_gene	abundance	j_gene	v_gene	CDR3nt	CDR3aa
TRBD1	-	TRBJ2-5	TRBV7-7	TGTGCTAGCAGCTTCCGACAGGGTATCCAAGAGACCCAGTACTTC	CASSFRQGIQETQYF
-	-	TRBJ1-5	TRBV27	TGTGCCAGCAGTCCACACAGGGAGTGGCGCAATCAGCCCCAGCATTTT	CASSPHREWRNQPQHF
-	few	TRBJ1-2	TRBV3-1	TGTGCCAGCAGCCAAGATTGGGGACTGGAGAGCTATGGCTACACCTTC	CASSQDWGLESYGYTF
TRBD2	few	TRBJ2-3	TRBV20-1	TGCAGTGCTACCGACGGGAGGGCCAGTACAGATACGCAGTATTTT	CSATDGRASTDTQYF
-	-	TRBJ2-6	TRBV7-2	TGTGACAGCAGCTCAGGTGCGATAGGTATAAGCTGGGCCAACGTCCTGACTTTC	CDSSSGAIGISWANVLTF
-	-	TRBJ2-3	TRBV7-2	TGTGCCAGCAGCTGGGCCAGAGCAGGCACAGATACGCAGTATTTT	CASSWARAGTDTQYF
-	few	TRBJ1-5	TRBV28	TGTGCCAGCAGGGATTTGGGTCAGCCCCAGCATTTT	CASRDLGQPQHF
-	-	TRBJ1-4	TRBV12-3/TRBV12-4	TGTGCCAGCAGTTTGGGCGGTTGGGATGAAAAACTGTTTTTT	CASSLGGWDEKLFF
-	few	TRBJ1-1	TRBV20-1	TGCAGTGCTAGAGAATATATTGGAGGAACTGAAGCTTTCTTT	CSAREYIGGTEAFF
-	-	TRBJ2-1	TRBV29-1	TGCAGCGTGAATAGCGGAAGCCCCCTTTACAATGAGCAGTTCTTC	CSVNSGSPLYNEQFF
TRBD1	few	TRBJ1-2	TRBV7-9	TGTGCCAGCAGCGTACCGGGACAGGCCCACACCTTCTATGGCTACACCTTC	CASSVPGQAHTFYGYTF
TRBD2	-	TRBJ2-1	TRBV11-3	TGTGCCAGCAGCTTAGATGGGAGGGTCTACAATGAGCAGTTCTTC	CASSLDGRVYNEQFF
TRBD2	few	TRBJ2-1	TRBV7-3	TGTGCCAGCAGCCGTCAGACTAGCGGGACTAATGAGCAGTTCTTC	CASSRQTSGTNEQFF
TRBD1	-	TRBJ2-1	TRBV12-3/TRBV12-4	TGTGCCAGCAGTGCAGACAGGGGTTGTGAGCAGTTCTTC	CASSADRGCEQFF
-	-	TRBJ2-5	TRBV12-3/TRBV12-4	TGTGCCAGTGGAGTCGTAGAGACCCAGTACTTC	CASGVVETQYF
-	-	TRBJ1-4	TRBV29-1	TGCAGCGTTTATGTGACGTTAGGTGAAAAACTGTTTTTT	CSVYVTLGEKLFF
-	-	TRBJ1-6	TRBV20-1	TGCAGTGCCATCACGAGTTCGAGTTATAATTCACCCCTCCACTTT	CSAITSSSYNSPLHF
TRBD1	few	TRBJ2-7	TRBV7-9	TGTGCCAGCAGCCCAAGGGACAGGTTAATCTACGAGCAGTACTTC	CASSPRDRLIYEQYF
-	few	TRBJ1-2	TRBV7-9	TGTGCCAGCAGCTCCCAACAGGTCATGGATGGCTACACCTTC	CASSSQQVMDGYTF
-	few	TRBJ2-1	TRBV4-3	TGCGCCAGCAGCCCCCTTTTGGGCGGAAATGAGCAGTTCTTC	CASSPLLGGNEQFF
-	few	TRBJ1-4	TRBV4-3	TGCGCCAGCAGCCAAGAATTGCACGAAAAACTGTTTTTT	CASSQELHEKLFF
TRBD1	-	TRBJ2-5	TRBV7-2	TGTGCCAGCAGCCCAAGGGACAGTTTGGGGCAGTACTTC	CASSPRDSLGQYF
TRBD1	-	TRBJ1-6	TRBV3-1	TGTGCCAGCAGCCAAGAGACAGGGGGTAATTCACCCCTCCACTTT	CASSQETGGNSPLHF
-	-	TRBJ2-5	TRBV15	TGTGCCACCAGCTGGGTCCCAAAATTAGAGACCCAGTACTTC	CATSWVPKLETQYF
-	-	TRBJ2-4	TRBV20-1	TGCAGTGCTAGTTCCGGAAAGGTGCCCAAAAACATTCAGTACTTC	CSASSGKVPKNIQYF
-	-	TRBJ1-1	TRBV28	TGTGCCAGTAAACAGGGTGGCACTGAAGCTTTCTTT	CASKQGGTEAFF
-	few	TRBJ2-3	TRBV4-3	TGCGCCAGCAGCCAACAGACCCCCGATACGCAGTATTTT	CASSQQTPDTQYF